This T cell receptor beta chain appears in the sequencing data of a study of glioma-infiltrating T cells after dendritic cell vaccination. Selection required adequate fresh-frozen tumor tissue plus more than two years' survival data. Measured with immunoSEQ multiplex PCR; TCRdb has only the in-frame clones, and not every one. The sample shows approximately 82,000 clones, about 90% of them seen only once. The germline gives CDR1 SEHNR, CDR2 FQNEAQ (reference sequence). The CDR3 runs to 15 residues. The trim removed 0 bases at V and 5 bases at J, leaving 3 bases unmatched. This clonotype was obtained from a human donor with glioblastoma. The rearrangement joins TRBV7-9 to TRBJ1-3, with TRBD1 matching 8 bases. The sequences come from blood, collected before dendritic cell vaccination. The CDR3 DNA reads TGTGCCAGCAGCTTAGCGCAGGGGGCGAGAAACACCATATATTTT. It specifies CASSLAQGARNTIYF.